This note documents a single TCR beta chain sequence. Profiled with immunoSEQ multiplex PCR; TCRdb holds only in-frame clones, not every one. This sample yields tens of thousands of clones, of which more than 80% are seen a single time; 1.5% to 2% belongs to the top ten. These data originate in a study of OX40 agonist ivuxolimab in advanced cancers. Trimming cost V 4 bases and J 0 bases, with 15 bases left between them. Germline CDR1 is LGHNA and CDR2 is YNFKEQ. This CDR3 has 16 amino acids. The sequence derives from an adult with an advanced solid tumor such as melanoma, head and neck, liver or kidney cancer. Material: CD4+ or CD8+ T cells sorted from blood, obtained in a trial of the OX40 agonist ivuxolimab. V gene TRBV4-2 combines with J gene TRBJ1-1; tentative D call: TRBD1 (5 bases). The CDR3 here is CASSRSGGRMNTEAFF. The CDR3 region has the DNA TGTGCCAGCAGCCGGTCGGGGGGTCGGATGAACACTGAAGCTTTCTTT.